The 14 T cell receptor beta chains in this list originate from one sample, sequenced in a study of human T cells and chemical hapten exposure. Time point specified: patch test 1, 2 weeks after DPC sensitization. Treatment here: therapeutic diphenylcyclopropenone sensitization with weekly scalp DPC. TCRdb reprocessed the RACE reads with MiXCR, giving one entry per CDR3 protein. The sample lists roughly 160,000 distinct CDR3 sequences, approximately 15% occurring once. The source material was whole blood, sampled in connection with sensitization to the hapten diphenylcyclopropenone (DPC). These receptors originate from a woman aged 30 to 39 with alopecia areata. Some clones in this sample may be carry-over from other donors' samples.

Remarks on this clonotype: A read error may produce the germline difference seen at one junction end. The V gene is TRBV12-3 or TRBV12-4, the J gene TRBJ1-5, with 8 bases fitting TRBD1. The CDR3 is 15 amino acids. This CDR3 reads CASSSTGAYNQPRHF. As DNA, the CDR3 is TGTGCCAGCAGTTCGACAGGGGCATACAATCAGCCCCGGCATTTT.

This clonotype was seen a handful of times. The genes are TRBV11-2 and TRBJ2-7, with 7 nucleotides matching TRBD2. Trimming took 7 bases from V and 5 from J; bases not matched to a gene: 8. Germline lookup yields CDR1 SGHAT and CDR2 FQNNGV. The CDR3 consists of 13 residues. Here the CDR3 reads CASMRGTGDEQYF. The CDR3 nucleotides are TGTGCCAGCATGCGGGGGACGGGTGACGAGCAGTACTTC. Filled out from reference TRBV11-2 and TRBJ2-7, the complete variable domain reads EAGVAQSPRYKIIEKRQSVAFWCNPISGHATLYWYQQILGQGPKLLIQFQNNGVVDDSQLPKDRFSAERLKGVDSTLKIQPAKLEDSAVYLCASMRGTGDEQYFGPGTRLTVT.

V is TRBV7-9 and J is TRBJ2-1; D may match TRBD1 or TRBD2 (6 bases each). The V gene lost 2 bases and the J gene lost 9 bases, with 14 bases spanning the gap. CDR1 SEHNR and CDR2 FQNEAQ come from the germline V gene (reference sequence). CDR3 length equals 14 residues. The CDR3 spells CASSLLQGSGEQFF. The CDR3 nucleotides read TGTGCCAGCAGCTTATTACAGGGTAGCGGTGAGCAGTTCTTC.

This clonotype was observed a few times. The rearrangement links TRBV28 to TRBJ1-2; no reliable D call. From germline, CDR1 is MDHEN and CDR2 SYDVKM. CDR3 length equals 14 residues. V lost 1 base, J lost 7 bases, and 13 bases lay in between. The CDR3 sequence: CASSLYMHGGGYTF. The CDR3 nucleotides read TGTGCCAGCAGTTTATATATGCATGGAGGTGGCTACACCTTC.

Ten or more counts support this clonotype. This chain links TRBV28 with TRBJ1-1; 8 bases agree with TRBD1. Looked up from germline, CDR1 is MDHEN and CDR2 is SYDVKM. The CDR3 loop spans 11 amino acids. J gave up 4 bases and V 11 bases, and 3 bases lay outside the gene matches. CDR3 nucleotide sequence: TGTGCCCACAGGGGGAGCACTGAAGCTTTCTTT. Amino acids: CAHRGSTEAFF.

This clonotype has only a few counts. The V call is TRBV3-1, the J call TRBJ2-3, with D unresolved. The CDR3 loop spans 16 amino acids. Per germline, CDR1 LGHDT and CDR2 YNNKEL (reference sequence). Trimming removed 1 base from V and 6 bases from J, with 17 bases in between. CDR3 nucleotides: TGTGCCAGCAGCCAAGTACGCCTTCCCAGCTTGGATACGCAGTATTTT. Translating gives CASSQVRLPSLDTQYF.

The chain has TRBV19 and TRBJ2-1, with D tentatively TRBD2 (5 bases). V was trimmed by 3 bases and J by 5 bases, leaving 11 bases between them. Germline CDR1 and CDR2: LNHDA and SQIVND (reference sequence). The CDR3 spans 14 residues. The CDR3 reads CASSMVGDNNEQFF. In nucleotides, the CDR3 is TGTGCCAGTAGTATGGTCGGGGATAACAATGAGCAGTTCTTC.

The chain uses TRBV10-3 and TRBJ2-7; tentatively, D is TRBD1 or TRBD2 (5 bases each). This CDR3 region has 13 residues. The V and J ends lost 7 bases and 0 bases respectively, with 10 bases between them. Germline assignment: CDR1 ENHRY and CDR2 SYGVKD. In DNA form, the CDR3 reads TGTGCCATCATGGGGGTCACCTCCTACGAGCAGTACTTC. It codes for CAIMGVTSYEQYF.

The chain links TRBV2 to TRBJ2-7, with D uncertain. The V end was cut by 3 bases, the J end by 1 base, with 10 bases between. The CDR3 runs to 14 residues. Germline values: CDR1 SNHLY, CDR2 FYNNEI. Here the CDR3 reads CASSETYLSYEQYF. As DNA, the CDR3 is TGTGCCAGCAGTGAGACATATCTTTCCTACGAGCAGTACTTC.

This clonotype has just a few counts. This chain joins TRBV28 and TRBJ2-7; D might be TRBD2 (5 bases). V gave up 2 bases and J gave up 5 bases, with 10 bases separating them. Per germline, CDR1 MDHEN and CDR2 SYDVKM. This CDR3 is 13 amino acids long. CDR3 nucleotide sequence: TGTGCCAGCAGTTTAGTGGGAGTAAACGAGCAGTACTTC. The encoded protein is CASSLVGVNEQYF.

This clonotype showed up just a few times. DNA of the CDR3: TGCAGCGTTTCACGCCGGGAGCGGGGCACAGATACGCAGTATTTT. Protein sequence: CSVSRRERGTDTQYF. V usage is TRBV29-1 and J usage is TRBJ2-3; the D gene is possibly TRBD2 (6 bases). Trimming removed 5 bases at V and 1 base at J, with 16 bases between. The germline V gene has CDR1 SQVTM and CDR2 ANQGSEA. This CDR3 is 15 amino acids long.

Ten or more counts support this clonotype. The chain links TRBV18 to TRBJ1-1; no firm D call. CDR1 KGHSH and CDR2 LQKENI come from the germline V gene. CDR3 length: 15 amino acids. V gave up 0 bases and J gave up 3 bases, with 11 bases separating them. The CDR3 here is CASSPPSWADTEAFF. The CDR3 bases are TGTGCCAGCTCACCACCCAGTTGGGCGGACACTGAAGCTTTCTTT.

This rearrangement joins TRBV4-2 to TRBJ2-7, with D tentatively TRBD1 (5 bases). Germline-derived CDR1 and CDR2 are LGHNA and YNFKEQ. V lost 3 bases to trimming and J lost 2 bases, with 11 bases between them. The CDR3 has 14 residues. CDR3 sequence reads: CASSQNQGTYEQYF. The DNA of the CDR3 is TGTGCCAGCAGCCAGAACCAGGGCACCTACGAGCAGTACTTC.

The rearrangement uses TRBV5-6 and TRBJ2-7; tentatively, D is TRBD1 or TRBD2 (5 bases each). Trimming removed 4 bases from V and 1 base from J, with 12 bases in between. There are 14 residues in the CDR3. From germline, CDR1 is SGHDT and CDR2 YYEEEE. In DNA form, the CDR3 reads TGTGCCAGCAGCCGGGGCTACCGTTCCTACGAGCAGTACTTC. This translates into CASSRGYRSYEQYF. The full variable domain, completed using reference TRBV5-6 and TRBJ2-7, is DAGVTQSPTHLIKTRGQQVTLRCSPKSGHDTVSWYQQALGQGPQFIFQYYEEEERQRGNFPDRFSGHQFPNYSSELNVNALLLGDSALYLCASSRGYRSYEQYFGPGTRLTVT.